The 8 T cell receptor beta chains below were found in one sample sequenced in a study of blood T cell repertoires in COVID-19. TCRdb's table, derived via immunoSEQ multiplex PCR, lists solely in-frame clones and lacks some. The repertoire holds 250,000 to 300,000 clones, with roughly 90% as singletons. Sequenced: PBMCs or T cells enriched from blood (not recorded which). The receptors derive from a young woman who had recovered from COVID-19.

V is TRBV28 and J is TRBJ1-2; D gene unclear. Deletions cut 6 bases from V and 4 bases from J, with 15 bases between. Germline V gene sequence: CDR1 MDHEN, CDR2 SYDVKM. The CDR3 has 14 amino acids. DNA for the CDR3: TGTGCCAGCAGCTTAGACTTGAGGTCCTATGGCTACACCTTC. Protein product: CASSLDLRSYGYTF.

The V and J genes are TRBV24-1 and TRBJ2-5; a possible D gene is TRBD2 (6 bases). V lost 4 bases and J 7 bases, leaving 15 bases between the germline ends. The length of the CDR3 is 14 residues. CDR1 is KGHDR and CDR2 is SFDVKD in the germline V gene. CDR3 protein: CATSDFRGGGTQYF. In nucleotides, the CDR3 is TGTGCCACCAGTGACTTTAGGGGAGGAGGGACCCAGTACTTC.

The gene calls are TRBV6-2 or TRBV6-3 and TRBJ2-3; 8 nucleotides agree with TRBD1. Trimming at V came to 6 bases and at J to 3 bases, leaving 14 bases not matched to a gene. Per germline, CDR1 MNHEY and CDR2 SVGEGT. The CDR3 consists of 17 residues. DNA of the CDR3: TGTGCCAGCAGCCTAGACCCCGACAGGGGCCAAACAGATACGCAGTATTTT. Its translation is CASSLDPDRGQTDTQYF.

This chain uses TRBV2 with TRBJ2-7; weak D call: TRBD2 (5 bases). The V end lost 9 bases, the J end lost 2 bases, and 11 bases lay between the germline ends. The CDR3 consists of 12 residues. Germline V gene data show CDR1 as SNHLY and CDR2 as FYNNEI. For the CDR3, the DNA is TGTGCCAGTTTAGGAGGTGCCTACGAGCAGTACTTC. This codes for CASLGGAYEQYF.

The chain carries TRBV7-9 and TRBJ2-1; no reliable D call. The CDR3 loop spans 13 amino acids. The germline V gene has CDR1 SEHNR and CDR2 FQNEAQ (reference sequence). V gave up 2 bases and J gave up 8 bases, with 10 bases separating them. The CDR3 nucleotides are TGTGCCAGCAGCTTATTCGGTTTGGATGAGCAGTTCTTC. Amino acid sequence: CASSLFGLDEQFF. The full variable domain, its missing parts supplied by reference TRBV7-9 and TRBJ2-1, is DTGVSQNPRHKITKRGQNVTFRCDPISEHNRLYWYRQTLGQGPEFLTYFQNEAQLEKSRLLSDRFSAERPKGSFSTLEIQRTEQGDSAMYLCASSLFGLDEQFFGPGTRLTVL.

The table lists this clone with a count of one. J is TRBJ1-2 and V is TRBV5-1; 9 positions match TRBD1. Unmatched junction bases numbered 11, after V lost 4 bases and J lost 4 bases. CDR3 length equals 16 residues. Germline lookup yields CDR1 SGHRS and CDR2 YFSETQ. In nucleotides, the CDR3 is TGCGCCAGCAGCCTCATTTCGGGACAGGGCAGCTATGGCTACACCTTC. It translates to CASSLISGQGSYGYTF.

The V call is TRBV4-2, the J call TRBJ2-7, with 12 bases identical to TRBD1. With 4 bases clipped from V and 0 bases from J, the junction kept 10 bases outside the gene matches. Germline-derived CDR1 and CDR2 are LGHNA and YNFKEQ. The CDR3 sequence is 18 residues long. The CDR3 reads CASSLTPGQGADSYEQYF. The CDR3 coding sequence is TGTGCCAGCAGCCTGACTCCGGGACAGGGGGCGGACTCCTACGAGCAGTACTTC.

In this sample, this clone turned up a few times. V gene TRBV7-8 combines with J gene TRBJ2-7; 11 bases map to TRBD2. CDR3 length: 16 residues. Germline V gene sequence: CDR1 SGHVS, CDR2 FQNEAQ. Trimming cost V 1 base and J 0 bases; bases outside gene matches: 2. For the CDR3, the DNA is TGTGCCAGCAGCTTAGAGGGGACTAGCGGCTCCTACGAGCAGTACTTC. This translates into CASSLEGTSGSYEQYF. Looking up the rest from reference TRBV7-8 and TRBJ2-7 gives the full variable domain: GAGVSQSPRYKVAKRGQDVALRCDPISGHVSLFWYQQALGQGPEFLTYFQNEAQLDKSGLPSDRFFAERPEGSVSTLKIQRTQQEDSAVYLCASSLEGTSGSYEQYFGPGTRLTVT.